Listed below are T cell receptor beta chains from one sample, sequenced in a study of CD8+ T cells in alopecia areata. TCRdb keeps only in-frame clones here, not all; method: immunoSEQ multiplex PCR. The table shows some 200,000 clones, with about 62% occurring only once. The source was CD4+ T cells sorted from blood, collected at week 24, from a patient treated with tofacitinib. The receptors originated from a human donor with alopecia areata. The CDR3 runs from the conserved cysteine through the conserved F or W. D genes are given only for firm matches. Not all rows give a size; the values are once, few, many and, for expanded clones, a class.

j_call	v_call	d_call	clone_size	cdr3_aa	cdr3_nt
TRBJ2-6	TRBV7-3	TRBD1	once	CASSSKPGQGFTGANVLTF	TGTGCCAGCAGCTCGAAACCGGGACAGGGGTTTACTGGGGCCAACGTCCTGACTTTC
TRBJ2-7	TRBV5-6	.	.	CASSLEVRGEQYF	TGTGCCAGCAGCTTGGAAGTCCGGGGCGAGCAGTACTTC
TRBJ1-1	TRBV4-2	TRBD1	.	CASSPGQGVPEAFF	TGTGCCAGCAGCCCTGGACAGGGGGTCCCTGAAGCTTTCTTT
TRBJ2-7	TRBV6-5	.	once	CASSYSFAGRAYEQYF	TGTGCCAGCAGTTACTCATTCGCGGGGCGAGCCTACGAGCAGTACTTC
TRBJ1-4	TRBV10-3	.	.	CAISEGGSGEKLFF	TGTGCCATCAGTGAAGGGGGATCGGGTGAAAAACTGTTTTTT
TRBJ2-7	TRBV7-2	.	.	CASSLRDSGTLLTYEQYF	TGTGCCAGCAGCTTACGCGATAGCGGCACCCTCCTCACCTACGAGCAGTACTTC
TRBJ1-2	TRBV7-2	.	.	CASSEQGPYGYTF	TGTGCCAGCAGCGAACAGGGCCCCTATGGCTACACCTTC
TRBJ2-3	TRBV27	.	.	CASSKRTAHTQYF	TGTGCCAGCAGTAAACGAACCGCCCATACGCAGTATTTT
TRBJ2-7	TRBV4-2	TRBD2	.	CASSQPGLAGGSEQYF	TGTGCCAGCAGCCAGCCAGGACTAGCGGGGGGGAGTGAGCAGTACTTC
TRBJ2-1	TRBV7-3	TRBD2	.	CASRRTGLAGDNEQFF	TGTGCCAGCAGAAGAACCGGACTAGCGGGCGACAATGAGCAGTTCTTC
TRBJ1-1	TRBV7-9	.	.	CASSLGPQPLF	TGTGCCAGCAGCCTGGGCCCCCAGCCCCTGTTT
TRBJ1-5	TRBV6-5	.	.	CASSMTLFNQPQHF	TGTGCCAGCAGCATGACTCTCTTCAATCAGCCCCAGCATTTT
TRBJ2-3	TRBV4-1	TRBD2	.	CASSRTGLAGTSWSTDTQYF	TGCGCCAGCAGCCGGACTGGACTAGCGGGGACCTCTTGGAGCACAGATACGCAGTATTTT
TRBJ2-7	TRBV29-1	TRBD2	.	CSVETSGGSYEQYF	TGCAGCGTTGAGACTAGCGGGGGATCCTACGAGCAGTACTTC
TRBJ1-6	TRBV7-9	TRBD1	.	CASSTGQGDSSPLHF	TGTGCCAGCAGCACCGGACAGGGGGATAGTTCACCCCTCCACTTT
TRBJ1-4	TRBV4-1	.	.	CASSQGGAVDEKLFF	TGCGCCAGCAGCCAAGGAGGGGCGGTTGATGAAAAACTGTTTTTT
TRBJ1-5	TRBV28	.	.	CASTDGRGGNQPQHF	TGTGCCAGCACCGATGGTCGGGGGGGCAATCAGCCCCAGCATTTT
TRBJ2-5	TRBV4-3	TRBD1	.	CASSQRPVTGAETQYF	TGCGCCAGCAGCCAACGCCCCGTGACAGGGGCTGAGACCCAGTACTTC